What follows are 8 T cell receptor beta chains derived from one specimen sequenced in a study of breast tumors, draining lymph nodes, adjacent tissues. TCRdb re-analysed the multiplex PCR reads in MiXCR, keeping a single row per CDR3 protein. The profile shows some 110,000 distinct CDR3 sequences, approximately 28% of them singletons. Axillary draining lymph nodes of breast cancer patients supplied the node samples. Sequencing was done on a sample of axillary lymph node tissue. The receptors originated from a female donor with breast cancer. Some clones in this sample may be carry-over from other donors' samples.

This clonotype was seen ten or more times. The gene calls are TRBV6-6 and TRBJ2-5; 8 bases are a match to TRBD2. Losses at the gene ends were 5 bases for V and 4 bases for J; bases not matched to a gene: 6. CDR1 and CDR2 from the germline V gene are MNHNY and SVGAGI (reference sequence). The CDR3 loop spans 14 amino acids. The CDR3 loop reads CASSPLTSVETQYF. The DNA of the CDR3 is TGTGCCAGCAGTCCATTGACTAGCGTAGAGACCCAGTACTTC.

About this clonotype: A much bigger clone sits one base away, suggesting this may be a read error. The V call is TRBV5-1, the J call TRBJ2-7; D gene unclear. The CDR3 has 12 amino acids. Germline V gene lookup returns CDR1 SGHRS and CDR2 YFSETQ. The CDR3 DNA sequence: TGCGCCAGCAGCCCCCCCTCCTACGAGCACTACTTC. Its translation: CASSPPSYEHYF.

Many counts were recorded for this clonotype. The chain couples TRBV20-1 to TRBJ1-2, with 7 nucleotides matching TRBD1. Germline lookup yields CDR1 DFQATT and CDR2 SNEGSKA (reference sequence). V was clipped by 5 bases and J by 5 bases; unmatched bases: 5. The CDR3 sequence is 12 residues long. CDR3: CSAGSGGYGYTF. In DNA, the CDR3 is TGCAGTGCTGGTTCAGGGGGATATGGCTACACCTTC.

This clonotype occurred many times. This sequence joins TRBV19 and TRBJ2-1, with D possibly being TRBD2 (7 bases). This CDR3 has 15 amino acids. CDR1 LNHDA and CDR2 SQIVND come from the germline V gene (reference sequence). Trimming took off 5 bases at V and 7 bases at J, with 18 bases between the two ends. The CDR3 region has the DNA TGTGCCAGTAGTCTAAGGGGGGGGGGGCTTAATGAGCAGTTCTTC. Encoded protein: CASSLRGGGLNEQFF.

This clonotype was counted at least ten times. A much larger clone sits a single nucleotide away, making a read error possible. The chain links TRBV20-1 to TRBJ1-2; no reliable D call. The germline V gene has CDR1 DFQATT and CDR2 SNEGSKA (reference sequence). CDR3 size: 13 residues. CDR3 loop: CSARTGVIYAYTF. CDR3 coding DNA: TGCAGTGCTAGAACGGGCGTCATCTATGCCTACACCTTC.

About this clonotype itself: Germline is not matched at one junction end, which may reflect a read error. V gene TRBV4-3 combines with J gene TRBJ2-5; D may be TRBD1 (6 bases). The CDR3 length is 13 residues. Germline lookup yields CDR1 LGHNA and CDR2 YSLEER. The CDR3 sequence: CASSRGQTETQYF. The CDR3 DNA is TGCGCCAGCAGCCGAGGACAGACAGAGACCCAGTATTTC.

This clonotype was recorded many times. The V call is TRBV20-1, the J call TRBJ2-3, with 10 positions matching TRBD2. This CDR3 is built from 18 residues. V was clipped by 3 bases and J by 4 bases; unmatched bases: 16. Germline CDR1 and CDR2: DFQATT and SNEGSKA (reference sequence). The CDR3: CSARQSRGIAGGADTQYF. Written as DNA, the CDR3 is TGCAGTGCTAGGCAGTCACGGGGCATAGCGGGAGGAGCAGATACGCAGTATTTT.

This clonotype was observed a few times. A single base separates this from a much larger clone, so it may be a read error. This chain uses TRBV20-1 with TRBJ1-2, with TRBD1 as a possible D gene (5 bases). The germline CDR1 and CDR2 sequences are DFQATT and SNEGSKA (reference sequence). CDR3 length equals 15 residues. V lost 1 base to trimming and J lost 4 bases, with 16 bases between them. The CDR3 DNA reads as TGCAGTGCTAGAGCGCCGACAGATATTTCCTATGGCTACACCTTC. Amino acid sequence: CSARAPTDISYGYTF.